This TCR beta chain was retrieved from a study of blood T cells in healthy people across ages. About the research overall: Using template switching, researchers captured about one barcoded beta molecule for each two T cells.

The CDR3 extends over 15 amino acids. V shed 0 bases and J shed 1 base, with 8 bases lying between them. In germline, CDR1 is SGHTA, CDR2 FQGNSA. A remark on this clonotype: What it binds is unknown.

A second PCR of about 7 to 11 cycles used a sample-barcoded 5' primer and a J-beta primer mix. TCRdb used MiXCR to reprocess the 5' RACE reads, holding one entry per CDR3 protein. The table has 1,100,000 or so distinct CDR3 sequences, under 55% seen once. Overall study findings and caveats: Leaving the PBMCs unsorted stopped any conclusive comparison of naive versus antigen-experienced cells. Correlation between TCR beta diversity and naive T cell percentage was strong.

This chain links TRBV7-2 with TRBJ2-3; D is possibly TRBD2 (6 bases). The receptor was isolated from a woman aged 55-70 years in good health. The specimen sequenced was blood. CDR3 sequence (DNA): TGTGCCAGCAGCTTAGCGGCGGGGCGCACAGATACGCAGTATTTT. Amino acids: CASSLAAGRTDTQYF.